These 6 T cell receptor beta chains originate from one sample sequenced in a study of cytomegalovirus exposure and HLA in healthy donors. PCR primers comprised 60 Vbeta and 13 Jbeta primers. The method was immunoSEQ multiplex PCR; TCRdb's version includes in-frame clones alone and lacks a portion of them. The profile covers more than 110,000 clones, with more than 60% appearing a single time and approximately 8.3% taken by the ten largest. Sequenced material: PBMCs. The receptors shown here come from a woman aged 45-59 years in good health and CMV-seropositive.

This clone appeared once. The CDR3: CASSQDRAADTQYF. In nucleotides, the CDR3 is TGTGCCAGCAGCCAGGACAGGGCGGCAGATACGCAGTATTTT. The V gene is TRBV7-9, the J gene TRBJ2-3, with 8 bases matching TRBD1. The CDR3 consists of 14 residues. Losses at the gene ends were 5 bases for V and 4 bases for J; bases not matched to a gene: 5. Germline CDR1 is SEHNR and CDR2 is FQNEAQ (reference sequence).

V and J are TRBV28 and TRBJ1-3; D remains ambiguous. Germline CDR1 and CDR2: MDHEN and SYDVKM. V was cut by 7 bases and J by 2 bases, with 12 bases left in between. This CDR3 has 14 amino acids. CDR3 DNA: TGTGCCAGCACCCCGGGTCAAGCTGGAAACACCATATATTTT. This translates into CASTPGQAGNTIYF.

The chain couples TRBV30 to TRBJ1-2, with TRBD1 identical over 9 bases. V gave up 3 bases and J gave up 1 base; unmatched junction bases: 9. Germline V gene data show CDR1 as GTSNPN and CDR2 as SVGIG (reference sequence). The CDR3 runs 16 residues. Here the CDR3 reads CAWRFPGQGFNYGYTF. Written as DNA, the CDR3 is TGTGCCTGGAGGTTCCCGGGACAGGGCTTTAACTATGGCTACACCTTC.

The chain carries TRBV6-5 and TRBJ2-1; possibly TRBD2 for D (5 bases). The CDR3 is 14 residues long. The V gene's germline CDR1 is MNHEY and CDR2 SVGAGI. V shed 0 bases and J shed 8 bases, with 11 bases lying between them. CDR3 protein: CASSYSVTGDEQFF. In DNA, the CDR3 is TGTGCCAGCAGTTACTCGGTGACCGGGGATGAGCAGTTCTTC.

This clone was seen once. The rearrangement joins TRBV4-1 to TRBJ2-3; 10 bases are shared with TRBD2. J was trimmed by 4 bases and V by 0 bases; bases with no gene match: 19. The germline V gene has CDR1 MGHRA and CDR2 YSYEKL. This CDR3 has 21 amino acids. CDR3 sequence reads: CASSQDRFWERGGPSPDTQYF. The CDR3 DNA sequence: TGCGCCAGCAGCCAAGACCGCTTCTGGGAGCGGGGGGGCCCCTCCCCAGATACGCAGTATTTT.

The rearrangement links TRBV18 to TRBJ1-3, with unresolved D. The CDR3 totals 16 residues. Germline V gene data show CDR1 as KGHSH and CDR2 as LQKENI. Trimming left V 1 base short and J 4 bases short, with 14 bases between. Here the CDR3 reads CASSPQTNLEGNTIYF. The CDR3 DNA reads TGTGCCAGCTCACCACAAACAAATCTCGAAGGAAACACCATATATTTT.